This entry features one T cell receptor beta chain sequence. These data belong to a study of blood T cells in healthy people across ages. The germline V gene encodes CDR1 SGHRS and CDR2 YFSETQ. This CDR3 spans 15 amino acids. V was trimmed by 4 bases and J by 1 base, leaving 14 bases between them. Then a second PCR, running roughly 7 to 11 cycles, was carried out with a sample-barcoded 5' primer and a J-beta primer mix. One entry per CDR3 protein, called by TCRdb with MiXCR from the 5' RACE reads. The sample lists around 1,600,000 distinct CDR3 sequences, under 55% occurring once. The sample was blood. The rearrangement links TRBV5-1 to TRBJ2-5; D is unresolved. This TCR came from a woman aged 18-35 years in good health. The DNA for the CDR3 is TGCGCCAGCAGCGCGAGGAGCTTCAGCCAAGAGACCCAGTACTTC. Translating it yields CASSARSFSQETQYF.